The subject of this entry is one TCR beta chain. This sample also contains other DNA sequences that code for the same CDR3. The data are from a study of technical replicates of blood from several donors. From germline, CDR1 is SGHTA and CDR2 FQGNSA. After removal of 4 bases from V and 4 bases from J, the junction contained 4 bases not matched to a gene. The CDR3 length is 15 residues. This table comes from immunoSEQ multiplex PCR, and its TCRdb copy is limited to in-frame clones, with some not included. The profile shows almost 70,000 clones, 80% to 95% of them singletons. The sequence derives from a human donor in good health. Some clones in this sample may be carry-over from other donors' samples. J is TRBJ2-3 and V is TRBV7-2; 11 bases are a match to TRBD2. Sequencing was carried out using PBMCs. In DNA, the CDR3 is TGTGCCAGCAGCTCACTAGCGGGAGCTCCAGATACGCAGTATTTT. It translates to CASSSLAGAPDTQYF.